The clone carrying this TCR beta chain was observed a handful of times. Unique molecular identifiers were built into the TCRbeta library. TCRdb itself ran the PCR reads through MiXCR, one entry per CDR3 protein. The sample includes more than 550,000 distinct CDR3 sequences, 10% to 13% of them seen just once. The data were taken from a study of T-cell reconstitution after alpha-beta-depleted transplantation in children. The CDR3 runs 12 residues. Germline V lookup: CDR1 SGDLS, CDR2 YYNGEE. The germline V and J ends were trimmed by 3 bases and 6 bases, with 7 bases remaining between them. The receptor's source is a human donor who donated a stem cell graft to a child with acute myeloid leukemia. The chain uses TRBV9 and TRBJ2-1; no reliable D call. The sequencing used PBMCs from the stem cell graft donor, collected from the stem cell graft. CDR3 residues: CASSGLGNEQFF. The CDR3 DNA reads TGTGCCAGCAGCGGTCTCGGCAATGAGCAGTTCTTC. The full variable domain, in which reference TRBV9 and TRBJ2-1 provide the parts outside the CDR3, is DSGVTQTPKHLITATGQRVTLRCSPRSGDLSVYWYQQSLDQGLQFLIQYYNGEERAKGNILERFSAQQFPDLHSELNLSSLELGDSALYFCASSGLGNEQFFGPGTRLTVL.